This T cell receptor (beta chain) came from a study of T cell responses to AZD1222 COVID-19 vaccine. About this clone itself: No antigen is known for it.

The table came from immunoSEQ multiplex PCR; TCRdb's copy has only in-frame clones and leaves some out. The sample yields more than 140,000 clones, approximately 95% seen once. The CDR3 sequence is 16 residues long. Per the germline V gene, CDR1 is SGHTA and CDR2 is FQGNSA. V lost 1 base and J lost 5, with 17 bases in between. Study results and caveats: Donors, mostly white British, included more females; clonal diversity was possibly underestimated. Following two doses of AZD1222, Spike-specific TCR breadth and depth rose. Along spike, vaccine-associated CD4 TCRs were found throughout, with dominance at 160-218 and 743-854. Seropositive AZD1222 recipients at baseline numbered only five to seven.

The source was peripheral blood, collected on day 0 of MenACWY control vaccination. This chain joins TRBV7-2 and TRBJ2-5; TRBD1 might be the D (6 bases). This receptor was taken from an adult in good health. The CDR3 sequence: CASSLGRRQGLETQYF. Written as DNA, the CDR3 is TGTGCCAGCAGCTTAGGGAGGAGGCAGGGGTTGGAGACCCAGTACTTC.